Listed here are 17 T cell receptor beta chains from one sample, sequenced in a study of cytomegalovirus exposure and HLA in healthy donors. A multiplex PCR was run with 60 Vbeta primers and 13 Jbeta primers. Profiled with immunoSEQ multiplex PCR; TCRdb holds only in-frame clones, not every one. This sample has roughly 110,000 clones; 74% occur once, and the top ten carry approximately 2.2%. Sequences were obtained from PBMCs. These receptors originate from a human donor in good health.

The rearrangement joins TRBV6-5 to TRBJ1-1; the match to TRBD1 covers 10 bases. Germline values: CDR1 MNHEY, CDR2 SVGAGI. There are 14 residues in the CDR3. V lost 5 bases to trimming and J lost 3 bases; unmatched junction nucleotides: 3. CDR3 in amino acids: CASSEDRGDTEAFF. CDR3 DNA sequence: TGTGCCAGCAGTGAGGACAGGGGGGACACTGAAGCTTTCTTT.

The gene calls are TRBV10-2 and TRBJ1-3; the D gene is possibly TRBD1 (6 bases). Germline CDR1 reads WSHSY; CDR2 reads SAAADI. V lost 1 base and J lost 0, with 10 bases in between. The CDR3 is 16 residues long. As DNA, the CDR3 is TGCGCCAGCAGTGAGTACAGGGCCCGCTCTGGAAACACCATATATTTT. Translation: CASSEYRARSGNTIYF.

V is TRBV7-9 and J is TRBJ1-1, with D perhaps TRBD1 (6 bases). V lost 4 bases to trimming and J lost 10 bases, with 13 bases between them. Germline loops: CDR1 SEHNR, CDR2 FQNEAQ (reference sequence). The CDR3 covers 12 residues. In DNA form, the CDR3 reads TGTGCCAGCAGCTCACCGGCGGGGGCAGCTTTCTTT. The encoded protein is CASSSPAGAAFF.

J is TRBJ1-2 and V is TRBV2; the D is unclear. The germline V gene has CDR1 SNHLY and CDR2 FYNNEI. V was cut by 5 bases and J by 3 bases, with 16 bases left in between. This CDR3 has 15 amino acids. The CDR3 spells CASSKKLASDYGYTF. The CDR3 nucleotides are TGTGCCAGCAGTAAAAAGCTCGCGTCGGACTATGGCTACACCTTC.

V is TRBV7-9 and J is TRBJ1-2; possibly TRBD1 for D (5 bases). This CDR3 contains 15 residues. The V end lost 1 base, the J end lost 6 bases, and 15 bases lay between the germline ends. Germline V CDR1 and CDR2: SEHNR, FQNEAQ (reference sequence). The CDR3 protein is CASSLVGGGWNGYTF. CDR3 nucleotides: TGTGCCAGCAGCTTAGTCGGGGGAGGTTGGAATGGCTACACCTTC.

This chain connects TRBV6-1 to TRBJ2-5, with 11 bases fitting TRBD1. The V segment lost 7 bases and the J segment 3 bases; nucleotides outside the gene matches: 7. CDR1 is MNHNS and CDR2 is SASEGT in the germline V gene. This CDR3 is 15 amino acids long. The CDR3 here is CASTRTGGLEETQYF. The CDR3 nucleotides read TGTGCCAGCACCCGGACAGGGGGCTTGGAAGAGACCCAGTACTTC.

The chain carries TRBV2 and TRBJ1-1, with 7 positions matching TRBD1. The germline V gene has CDR1 SNHLY and CDR2 FYNNEI. This CDR3 has 17 amino acids. V was pared by 6 bases and J by 0 bases, with 13 bases of the junction left unmatched. Here the CDR3 reads CASSMLGVTGVNTEAFF. The CDR3 nucleotides read TGTGCCAGCAGCATGTTAGGTGTTACAGGGGTGAACACTGAAGCTTTCTTT.

This chain connects TRBV15 to TRBJ2-7; possible D gene TRBD2, 6 bases. This CDR3 spans 13 amino acids. Germline CDR1 LNHNV, CDR2 YYDKDF (reference sequence). Trimming pared 4 bases from V and 5 bases from J, leaving 12 bases between. The CDR3: CATSTTRLHEQYF. The CDR3 coding sequence is TGTGCCACCAGCACGACTAGACTCCACGAGCAGTACTTC.

The chain links TRBV2 to TRBJ1-6; 7 nucleotides match TRBD1. The V gene's germline CDR1 is SNHLY and CDR2 FYNNEI. The CDR3 contains 14 residues. The V gene end was trimmed by 5 bases and the J gene end by 6 bases; junction bases not matched to a gene: 4. The CDR3 is CASSLTGINSPLHF. As DNA, the CDR3 is TGTGCCAGCAGTCTGACAGGGATTAATTCACCCCTCCACTTT.

This rearrangement joins TRBV27 to TRBJ1-4; 9 bases are a match to TRBD1. V lost 5 bases, J lost 5 bases, and 9 bases stayed unmatched. CDR3 length: 16 residues. In germline, CDR1 is MNHEY, CDR2 SMNVEV (reference sequence). The CDR3 nucleotides are TGTGCCAGCAGTCCCCGTTTCGGGACAGGGAATGAAAAACTGTTTTTT. Its translation is CASSPRFGTGNEKLFF.

This chain uses TRBV25-1 with TRBJ1-1; TRBD1 might be the D (5 bases). This CDR3 spans 14 amino acids. In germline, CDR1 is MGHDK, CDR2 SYGVNS. Trimming left V 4 bases short and J 4 bases short, with 13 bases between. CDR3 DNA: TGTGCCAGCAGTGGACATCAGGGTGTCACTGAAGCTTTCTTT. The encoded protein is CASSGHQGVTEAFF.

The chain employs TRBV7-2 and TRBJ2-7; TRBD2 matches 9 bases. V gave up 1 base and J gave up 2 bases; unmatched junction bases: 3. CDR1 is SGHTA, CDR2 FQGNSA, per germline. The CDR3 sequence is 15 residues long. The CDR3 nucleotides are TGTGCCAGCAGCTTAGATAGCGGGGGAGCCTACGAGCAGTACTTC. Residues: CASSLDSGGAYEQYF.

The V and J genes are TRBV6-5 and TRBJ1-6; 7 bases fit TRBD1. Germline lookup yields CDR1 MNHEY and CDR2 SVGAGI. CDR3 size: 14 residues. The ends lost 8 bases at V and 7 bases at J; junction bases unmatched: 8. As DNA, the CDR3 is TGTGCCAGCCATCGACAGGGCATGAATTCACCCCTCCACTTT. Translated, it gives CASHRQGMNSPLHF.

The chain joins TRBV4-3 to TRBJ2-7; a weak D match, TRBD1 (6 bases). The CDR3 has 16 amino acids. CDR1 and CDR2 from the germline V gene are LGHNA and YSLEER. Trimming removed 4 bases at V and 4 bases at J, with 20 bases between. In DNA form, the CDR3 reads TGCGCCAGCAGCCGGGATTATCGGACAGTAACGTACGAGCAGTACTTC. This gives the protein CASSRDYRTVTYEQYF.

The chain carries TRBV6-6 and TRBJ2-2; perhaps TRBD2 as D (5 bases). This CDR3 spans 12 amino acids. V gave up 5 bases and J gave up 5 bases, with 6 bases separating them. The germline V gene has CDR1 MNHNY and CDR2 SVGAGI (reference sequence). CDR3 coding DNA: TGTGCCAGCAGTCGGGGAACCGGGGAGCTGTTTTTT. Translation gives CASSRGTGELFF.

The chain uses TRBV11-2 and TRBJ1-1, with TRBD1 identical over 9 bases. The CDR3 covers 14 residues. From germline, CDR1 is SGHAT and CDR2 FQNNGV. The trim removed 5 bases at V and 0 bases at J, leaving 1 base unmatched. CDR3 sequence reads: CASSRDRVNTEAFF. The CDR3, as DNA: TGTGCCAGCAGCCGGGACAGGGTGAACACTGAAGCTTTCTTT.

The CDR3 protein is CSVEDGRGWFQFF. The CDR3 region has the DNA TGCAGCGTTGAGGATGGCAGGGGCTGGTTCCAGTTCTTC. The chain is built from TRBV29-1 and TRBJ2-1; D might be TRBD1 (6 bases). CDR3 length: 13 amino acids. V was cut by 3 bases and J by 13 bases, with 19 bases left in between. CDR1 and CDR2 from the germline V gene are SQVTM and ANQGSEA.